The present entry profiles one T cell receptor beta chain with its context. Its target is not known. This CDR3 has 14 amino acids. CDR1 and CDR2 from the germline V gene are MNHEY and SVGAGI. The V end was cut by 6 bases, the J end by 0 bases, with 8 bases between. The data originate from a study of shared clonotypes between healthy human individuals. Each subset's genomic DNA was split evenly across several immunoSEQ plates. Sequenced by immunoSEQ multiplex PCR; TCRdb stores in-frame clones only, minus some. The table has about 2.2 million clones, 85% to 95% seen once; the top ten hold 1.7%. Overall study results and limits: What naive subsets generally showed was a larger estimated richness than memory subsets showed. Sample collection involved blood only; tissue repertoires are likely different.

As defined, naive CD8 cells were CD45RO-negative and positively selected for CCR7, with terminally differentiated effector memory CD45RA+ cells excluded. Everyone who donated was a Caucasian adult who lived in Nashville, Tennessee. This chain links TRBV6-5 with TRBJ2-2; D perhaps matches TRBD1 (5 bases). Sequenced material: naive CD8+ T cells from PBMCs. The sequence derives from a man younger than 35 in good health. Some clones in this sample may be carry-over from other donors' samples. CDR3: CASSTGPNTGELFF. The CDR3 DNA sequence: TGTGCCAGCAGCACAGGTCCGAACACCGGGGAGCTGTTTTTT.